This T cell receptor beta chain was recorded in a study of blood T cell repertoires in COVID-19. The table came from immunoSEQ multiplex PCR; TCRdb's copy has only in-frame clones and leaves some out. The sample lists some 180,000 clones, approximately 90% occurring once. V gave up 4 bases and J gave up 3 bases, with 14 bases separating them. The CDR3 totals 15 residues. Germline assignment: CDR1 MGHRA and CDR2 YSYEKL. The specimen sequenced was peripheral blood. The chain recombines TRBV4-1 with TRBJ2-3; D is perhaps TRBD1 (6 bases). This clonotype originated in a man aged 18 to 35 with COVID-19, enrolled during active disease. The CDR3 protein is CASSLIRGGTDTQYF. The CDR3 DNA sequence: TGCGCCAGCAGCCTAATCAGGGGCGGGACAGATACGCAGTATTTT.